The clone carrying this TCR beta chain has only one observation. Antigen unknown. This sample stems from a study of cytomegalovirus exposure and HLA in healthy donors. Findings of the study overall: Some public TCRs appeared in many individuals, while most sequences were rare. An Asian-associated ancestry cluster reportedly showed fewer N-insertions than the roughly 670-donor mean in a later analysis. A later analysis found that most CMV-associated TCR beta chains appeared HLA-restricted. Under in vitro conditions, three CMV-associated chains were confirmed as specific for CMV antigens.

The CDR3 totals 16 residues. V lost 10 bases to trimming and J lost 0 bases; unmatched junction nucleotides: 6. Looked up from germline, CDR1 is ENHRY and CDR2 is SYGVKD. The PCR was carried out with 60 Vbeta primers and 13 Jbeta primers. The assay was immunoSEQ multiplex PCR, and TCRdb's table has in-frame clones only and misses some. The table has 150,000 to 200,000 clones, around 86% seen once. The sequence came from a woman aged 18-29 years in good health and CMV-seronegative. This chain uses TRBV10-3 with TRBJ2-2; 12 nucleotides match TRBD2. The sample comprised PBMCs. The CDR3 coding sequence is TGTGCCACCCTGCCTAGCGGGGGGGCGAACACCGGGGAGCTGTTTTTT. Its translation is CATLPSGGANTGELFF.